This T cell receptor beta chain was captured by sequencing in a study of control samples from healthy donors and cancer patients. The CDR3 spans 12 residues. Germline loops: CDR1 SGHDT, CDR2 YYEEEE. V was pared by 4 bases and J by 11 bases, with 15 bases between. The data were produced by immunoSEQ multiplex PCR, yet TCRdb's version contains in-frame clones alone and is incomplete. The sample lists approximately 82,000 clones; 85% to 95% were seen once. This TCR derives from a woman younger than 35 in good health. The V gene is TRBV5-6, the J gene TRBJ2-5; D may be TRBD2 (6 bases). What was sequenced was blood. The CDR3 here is CASSPRWRGQYF. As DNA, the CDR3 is TGTGCCAGCAGCCCACGTTGGAGGGGACAGTACTTC.